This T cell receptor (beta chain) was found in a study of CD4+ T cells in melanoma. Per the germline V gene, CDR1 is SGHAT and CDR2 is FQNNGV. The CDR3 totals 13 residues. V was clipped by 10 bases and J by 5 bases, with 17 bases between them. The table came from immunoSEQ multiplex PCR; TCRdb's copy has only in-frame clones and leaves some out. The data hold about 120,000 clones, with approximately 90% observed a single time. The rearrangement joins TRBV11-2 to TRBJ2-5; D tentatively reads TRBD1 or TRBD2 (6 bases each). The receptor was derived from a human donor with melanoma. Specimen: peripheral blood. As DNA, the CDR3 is TGTGCCACCGCGGAGGGGGTGTGGGAGACCCAGTACTTC. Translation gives CATAEGVWETQYF.